This T cell receptor beta chain was retrieved from a study of blood T cell repertoires in COVID-19. Study-level background: Sources were T cells, B-cell-depleted T cells, or PBMCs; the material itself was cDNA or gDNA.

Residents of about two dozen US areas, aged about 18 to 89 years, made up the participants. Participants' reported clinical history set cohort assignment. The CDR3 consists of 15 residues. V was trimmed by 6 bases and J by 3 bases, leaving 17 bases between them. Germline loops: CDR1 WNHNN, CDR2 SYGVQD (reference sequence). Clones were sequenced by immunoSEQ multiplex PCR, and TCRdb holds only the in-frame ones, with some missing. The sample lists 190,000 or so clones, roughly 77% occurring once. The rearrangement links TRBV10-1 to TRBJ1-1, with D possibly being TRBD1 (6 bases). The TCR was taken from a man between 35 and 55 years old who had recovered from COVID-19. Sequencing was done on a sample of PBMCs or T cells enriched from blood (not recorded which). The DNA of the CDR3 is TGCGCCAGCAGACCCACAGGGTTCAAGGACACTGAAGCTTTCTTT. Its translation is CASRPTGFKDTEAFF.